These 20 T cell receptor beta chains came from one sample sequenced in a study of T cells in Graves' hyperthyroidism and ophthalmopathy. RNA transcripts yielded amplified TCR beta CDR3 regions. The HTBI primer set was used in a first-round RT-PCR of the TCR CDR3. TCRdb re-called the multiplex PCR reads with MiXCR, one entry per CDR3 protein. The repertoire holds under 350,000 distinct CDR3 sequences, more than 15% seen once, with about 50% in the top ten. Sequencing was carried out using blood. The receptors derive from a woman aged 60 to 75 with Graves' ophthalmopathy.

Details on this clonotype: A much larger clone differs by one base, so this may be a read error. The chain uses TRBV20-1 and TRBJ2-7; D remains ambiguous. This CDR3 comprises 16 residues. V was cut by 0 bases and J by 2 bases, with 17 bases left in between. Germline CDR1 and CDR2: DFQATT and SNEGSKA (reference sequence). For the CDR3, the DNA is TGCAGTGCTAGAGATTCGGGTTCCGGAAGCCCCTACGAGCAGTACTTC. As protein: CSARDSGSGSPYEQYF.

This clonotype was counted ten times or more. The J gene is TRBJ2-1, the V gene TRBV24-1; D possibly corresponds to TRBD1 (7 bases). The CDR3 spans 17 residues. The ends were cut back, 0 bases at V and 5 bases at J, with 16 bases in the middle. CDR1 is KGHDR and CDR2 is SFDVKD in the germline V gene. The CDR3: CATSDLRRAGGNNEQFF. As DNA, the CDR3 is TGTGCCACCAGTGATTTGCGGAGGGCAGGGGGTAACAATGAGCAGTTCTTC.

This clonotype was detected only a few times. The rearrangement uses TRBV7-2 and TRBJ2-5, with D tentatively TRBD1 (6 bases). V was cut by 3 bases and J by 5 bases, with 19 bases left in between. The CDR3 contains 16 residues. Germline V gene data show CDR1 as SGHTA and CDR2 as FQGNSA. CDR3 region: CASSFGGRALGETQYF. CDR3 nucleotides: TGTGCCAGCAGCTTTGGGGGCAGGGCCTTGGGTGAGACCCAGTACTTC.

This clonotype was seen more than once but under ten times. This sequence joins TRBV24-1 and TRBJ1-4; D remains ambiguous. V was trimmed by 2 bases and J by 8 bases, leaving 20 bases between them. Germline V CDR1 and CDR2: KGHDR, SFDVKD. The CDR3 has 17 amino acids. CDR3 amino acids: CATSDSSGSAGGEKLFF. The CDR3 nucleotides read TGTGCCACCAGTGATTCCTCCGGGTCCGCGGGAGGCGAAAAACTGTTTTTT.

This clonotype showed up just once. This may stem from a read error, because a much larger clone lies one nucleotide away. The V and J genes are TRBV5-1 and TRBJ1-2; D unresolved. This CDR3 contains 15 residues. The germline V gene encodes CDR1 SGHRS and CDR2 YFSETQ. The CDR3 nucleotides are TGCGTCAGCAGCCCATTACGGCAGGACTCCTATGGCTACACCTTC. Encoded protein: CVSSPLRQDSYGYTF.

Points on this clonotype: A junction boundary mismatches the germline segment, possibly from a read error. The chain's CDR3 is CAISADRDSYEQYF. CDR3 nucleotides: TGCGCCATCAGTGCCGACAGGGACTCCTACGAGCAGTACTTC. V is TRBV2 and J is TRBJ2-7, with 7 bases matching TRBD1. From germline, CDR1 is SNHLY and CDR2 FYNNEI. The CDR3 has 14 residues.

The chain is built from TRBV7-2 and TRBJ2-1, with 14 positions matching TRBD2. Germline V gives CDR1 SGHTA, CDR2 FQGNSA. This CDR3 comprises 20 residues. The V gene end was trimmed by 6 bases and the J gene end by 8 bases; junction bases not matched to a gene: 21. CDR3 sequence reads: CASSYGKGLAGGFVMDEQFF. Written as DNA, the CDR3 is TGTGCCAGCAGTTACGGGAAAGGACTAGCGGGAGGCTTCGTGATGGATGAGCAGTTCTTC.

The sample holds one count of this clonotype. The chain recombines TRBV27 with TRBJ2-7, with 8 bases identical to TRBD2. The CDR3 spans 15 residues. V was pared by 0 bases and J by 1 base, with 2 bases of the junction left unmatched. Germline values: CDR1 MNHEY, CDR2 SMNVEV (reference sequence). The CDR3 spells CASSLSVAGSYEQYF. Here the CDR3 DNA reads TGTGCCAGCAGTTTATCCGTAGCGGGGTCCTACGAGCAGTACTTC.

This clonotype was seen many times. The J gene is TRBJ2-2, the V gene TRBV7-8; D is uncertain. V lost 6 bases and J lost 7, with 9 bases in between. This CDR3 has 12 residues. From germline, CDR1 is SGHVS and CDR2 FQNEAQ. CDR3 DNA: TGTGCCAGCAGAAGGGATCTCGGGGAGCTGTTTTTT. This gives the protein CASRRDLGELFF.

The chain employs TRBV15 and TRBJ2-7; D might be TRBD1 or TRBD2, each matching 5 bases. Germline CDR1 is LNHNV and CDR2 is YYDKDF (reference sequence). V was trimmed by 5 bases and J by 2 bases, leaving 16 bases between them. The CDR3 loop spans 15 amino acids. The CDR3 DNA follows: TGTGCCACCAGCGGCTACGGGACGCAGGCCTACGAGCAGTACTTC. It encodes CATSGYGTQAYEQYF.

This clonotype came up many times. This chain connects TRBV3-1 to TRBJ2-2, with a possible D match to TRBD2 (5 bases). The CDR3 is 17 residues long. Germline CDR1 reads LGHDT; CDR2 reads YNNKEL (reference sequence). Trimming left V 0 bases short and J 2 bases short, with 13 bases between. The CDR3 DNA reads TGTGCCAGCAGCCAAGAGTGGACTTCCCGTAACACCGGGGAGCTGTTTTTT. Protein: CASSQEWTSRNTGELFF.

This clonotype has at least ten counts. The rearrangement links TRBV27 to TRBJ1-1, with TRBD1 matching over 7 bases. Germline trimming cut 2 bases from V and 4 bases from J; bases unmatched to any gene: 7. CDR3 length: 15 residues. The germline CDR1 and CDR2 sequences are MNHEY and SMNVEV (reference sequence). The CDR3 DNA reads TGTGCCAGCAGTTTAGGGGAGGGGGCTGCCACTGAAGCTTTCTTT. This sequence encodes CASSLGEGAATEAFF.

The table lists this clonotype with many counts. The rearrangement uses TRBV7-2 and TRBJ1-2; possibly TRBD1 for D (5 bases). V lost 2 bases and J 6 bases, leaving 13 bases between the germline ends. Germline V CDR1 and CDR2: SGHTA, FQGNSA. This CDR3 has 14 amino acids. The CDR3 is CASSLKGPVDGYTF. The CDR3 bases are TGTGCCAGCAGCTTAAAGGGACCCGTGGATGGCTACACCTTC.

This clonotype was recorded many times. The chain uses TRBV20-1 and TRBJ2-3, with D unresolved. This CDR3 has 11 amino acids. Germline assignment: CDR1 DFQATT and CDR2 SNEGSKA (reference sequence). V lost 4 bases and J lost 1, with 3 bases in between. CDR3 nucleotides: TGCAGTGCTATGCGCACAGATACGCAGTATTTT. Amino acids: CSAMRTDTQYF.

With regard to this clonotype: Just one base apart from a much larger clone, this may be a read error. This chain uses TRBV10-3 with TRBJ2-1; D is ambiguous. In germline, CDR1 is ENHRY, CDR2 SYGVKD. This CDR3 region has 12 residues. V was clipped by 4 bases and J by 8 bases, with 9 bases between them. CDR3: CAISALGHEQFF. In DNA form, the CDR3 reads TGTGCCATCAGTGCTCTGGGCCATGAGCAGTTCTTC.

This chain links TRBV5-5 with TRBJ2-1; TRBD2 might be the D (5 bases). From germline, CDR1 is SGHKS and CDR2 YYEKEE (reference sequence). The CDR3 consists of 13 residues. Trimming stripped 3 bases from V and 2 bases from J, with 6 bases between. In DNA form, the CDR3 reads TGTGCCAGCAGCTGGACTGCCTACAATGAGCAGTTCTTC. Residues: CASSWTAYNEQFF.

This clonotype has a count of ten or more. The V call is TRBV5-1, the J call TRBJ1-6; 9 bases agree with TRBD1. The CDR3 extends over 14 amino acids. Germline V gene lookup returns CDR1 SGHRS and CDR2 YFSETQ. Trimming at V came to 4 bases and at J to 10 bases, leaving 6 bases not matched to a gene. The CDR3 region has the DNA TGCGCCAGCAGCCGGGACAGGGTAAACTCACCCCTCCACTTT. Its protein product is CASSRDRVNSPLHF.

This clonotype was seen repeatedly, ten times or more. V usage is TRBV18 and J usage is TRBJ2-1; the match to TRBD2 covers 10 bases. The junction had 10 bases not matched to a gene; V was cut back by 10 bases and J by 1 base. The CDR3 is 16 amino acids. The germline V gene has CDR1 KGHSH and CDR2 LQKENI. The CDR3 coding sequence is TGTGCCACTGGGGATAGCGGGAGGAAGTCCTACAATGAGCAGTTCTTC. Translated, it gives CATGDSGRKSYNEQFF.

V gene TRBV14 combines with J gene TRBJ2-3, with D perhaps given as TRBD1 or TRBD2 (5 bases each). Trimming removed 4 bases at V and 4 bases at J, with 18 bases between. The CDR3 covers 16 residues. Germline V lookup: CDR1 SGHDN, CDR2 FVKESK. The CDR3 nucleotides read TGTGCCAGCAGCCGGCACGAGGGGACCTTCGCAGATACGCAGTATTTT. As protein: CASSRHEGTFADTQYF.

This clonotype was counted many times. The V call is TRBV5-1, the J call TRBJ2-1; TRBD2 matches at 11 bases. The CDR3 contains 14 residues. Germline loops: CDR1 SGHRS, CDR2 YFSETQ. Trimming cost V 5 bases and J 6 bases; bases outside gene matches: 4. Here the CDR3 reads CASRGLAGGNEQFF. CDR3 coding DNA: TGCGCCAGCAGAGGGCTAGCGGGAGGCAATGAGCAGTTCTTC. Supplemented by reference TRBV5-1 and TRBJ2-1, the full variable domain reads KAGVTQTPRYLIKTRGQQVTLSCSPISGHRSVSWYQQTPGQGLQFLFEYFSETQRNKGNFPGRFSGRQFSNSRSEMNVSTLELGDSALYLCASRGLAGGNEQFFGPGTRLTVL.